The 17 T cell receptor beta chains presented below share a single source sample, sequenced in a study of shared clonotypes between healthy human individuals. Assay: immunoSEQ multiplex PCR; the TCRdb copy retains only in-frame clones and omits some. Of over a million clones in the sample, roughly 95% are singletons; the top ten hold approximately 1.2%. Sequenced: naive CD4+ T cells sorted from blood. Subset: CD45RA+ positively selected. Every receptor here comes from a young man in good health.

DNA for the CDR3: TGTGCCAGCAGTTACTTAGGCGGGATCTACAATGAGCAGTTCTTC. Translated, it gives CASSYLGGIYNEQFF. The V and J genes are TRBV6-5 and TRBJ2-1, with D perhaps TRBD2 (6 bases). Germline V gene sequence: CDR1 MNHEY, CDR2 SVGAGI. The CDR3 has 15 amino acids. V was cut by 1 base and J by 3 bases, with 10 bases left in between.

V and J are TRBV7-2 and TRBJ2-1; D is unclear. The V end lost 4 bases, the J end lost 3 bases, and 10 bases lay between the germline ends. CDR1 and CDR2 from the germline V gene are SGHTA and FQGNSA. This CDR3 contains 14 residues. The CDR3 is CASSSWANYNEQFF. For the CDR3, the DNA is TGTGCCAGCAGCTCATGGGCGAACTACAATGAGCAGTTCTTC. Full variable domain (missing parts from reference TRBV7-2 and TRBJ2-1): GAGVSQSPSNKVTEKGKDVELRCDPISGHTALYWYRQSLGQGLEFLIYFQGNSAPDKSGLPSDRFSAERTGGSVSTLTIQRTQQEDSAVYLCASSSWANYNEQFFGPGTRLTVL.

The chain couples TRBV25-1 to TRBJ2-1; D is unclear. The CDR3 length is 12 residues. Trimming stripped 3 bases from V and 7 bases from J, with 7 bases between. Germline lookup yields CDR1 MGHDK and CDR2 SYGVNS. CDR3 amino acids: CASSDTANEQFF. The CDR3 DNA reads TGTGCCAGCAGTGACACAGCAAATGAGCAGTTCTTC. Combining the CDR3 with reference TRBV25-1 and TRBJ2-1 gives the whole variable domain EADIYQTPRYLVIGTGKKITLECSQTMGHDKMYWYQQDPGMELHLIHYSYGVNSTEKGDLSSESTVSRIRTEHFPLTLESARPSHTSQYLCASSDTANEQFFGPGTRLTVL.

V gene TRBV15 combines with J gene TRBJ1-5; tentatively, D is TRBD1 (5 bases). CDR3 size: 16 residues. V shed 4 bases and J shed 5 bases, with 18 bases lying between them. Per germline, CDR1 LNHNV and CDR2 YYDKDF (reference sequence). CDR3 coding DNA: TGTGCCACCAGCAATTTGGGTAGGGGCCAACATCAGCCCCAGCATTTT. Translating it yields CATSNLGRGQHQPQHF.

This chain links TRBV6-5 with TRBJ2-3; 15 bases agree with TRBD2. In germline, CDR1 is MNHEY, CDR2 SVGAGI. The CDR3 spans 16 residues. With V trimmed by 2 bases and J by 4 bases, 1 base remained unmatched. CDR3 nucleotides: TGTGCCAGCAGTTACGGACTAGCGGGAGGGCCAGATACGCAGTATTTT. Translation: CASSYGLAGGPDTQYF.

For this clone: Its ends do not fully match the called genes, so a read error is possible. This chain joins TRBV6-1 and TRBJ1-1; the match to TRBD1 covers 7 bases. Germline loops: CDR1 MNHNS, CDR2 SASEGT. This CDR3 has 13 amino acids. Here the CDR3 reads CASSEGQRIETFF. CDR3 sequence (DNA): TGTGCCAGCAGTGAGGGACAGCGGATTGAAACTTTCTTT.

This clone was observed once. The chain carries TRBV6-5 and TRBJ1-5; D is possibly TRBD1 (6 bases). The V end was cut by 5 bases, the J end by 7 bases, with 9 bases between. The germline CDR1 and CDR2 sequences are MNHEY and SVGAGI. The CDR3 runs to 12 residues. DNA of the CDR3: TGTGCCAGCAGTACAGGGTCCCAGCCCCAGCATTTT. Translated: CASSTGSQPQHF.

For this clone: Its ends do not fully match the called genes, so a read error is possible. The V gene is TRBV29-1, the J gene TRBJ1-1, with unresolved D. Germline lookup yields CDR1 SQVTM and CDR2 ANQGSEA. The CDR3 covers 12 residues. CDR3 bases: TGCAGCGTAGAACAGAGGAACACTGGAGCTTTCTTT. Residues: CSVEQRNTGAFF.

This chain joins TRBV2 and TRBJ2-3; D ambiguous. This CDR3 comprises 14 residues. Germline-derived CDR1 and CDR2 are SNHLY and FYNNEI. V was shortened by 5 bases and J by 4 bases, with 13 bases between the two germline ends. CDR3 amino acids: CASSFDVGADTQYF. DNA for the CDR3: TGTGCCAGCAGTTTCGATGTAGGCGCAGATACGCAGTATTTT.

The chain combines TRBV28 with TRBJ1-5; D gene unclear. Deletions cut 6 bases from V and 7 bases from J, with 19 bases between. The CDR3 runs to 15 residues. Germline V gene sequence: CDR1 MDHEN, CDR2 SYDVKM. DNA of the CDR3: TGTGCCAGCAGCCCGGTACCCGTATGGCAACAGCCCCAGCATTTT. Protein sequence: CASSPVPVWQQPQHF.

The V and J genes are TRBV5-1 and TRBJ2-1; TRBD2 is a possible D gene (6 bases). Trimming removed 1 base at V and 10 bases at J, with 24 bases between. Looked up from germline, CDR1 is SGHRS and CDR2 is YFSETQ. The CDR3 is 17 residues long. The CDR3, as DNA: TGCGCCAGCAGCTTGAGCCCCGGGGCGGGAATCGCTGCCGAGCAGTTCTTC. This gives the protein CASSLSPGAGIAAEQFF.

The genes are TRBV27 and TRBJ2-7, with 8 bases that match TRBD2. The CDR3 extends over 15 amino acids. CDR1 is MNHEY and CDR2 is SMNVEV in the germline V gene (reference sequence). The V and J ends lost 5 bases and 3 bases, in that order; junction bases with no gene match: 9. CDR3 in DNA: TGTGCCAGCAGTCTCGGGCGGGAGGCCCGCTACGAGCAGTACTTC. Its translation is CASSLGREARYEQYF.

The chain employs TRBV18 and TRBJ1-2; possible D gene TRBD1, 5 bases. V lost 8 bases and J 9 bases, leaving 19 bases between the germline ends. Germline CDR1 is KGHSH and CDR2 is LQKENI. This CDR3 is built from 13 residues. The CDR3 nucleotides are TGTGCCAGCCACCTGGGTCTCGGGGACCGCTACACCTTC. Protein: CASHLGLGDRYTF. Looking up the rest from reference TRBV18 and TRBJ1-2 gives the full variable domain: NAGVMQNPRHLVRRRGQEARLRCSPMKGHSHVYWYRQLPEEGLKFMVYLQKENIIDESGMPKERFSAEFPKEGPSILRIQQVVRGDSAAYFCASHLGLGDRYTFGSGTRLTVV.

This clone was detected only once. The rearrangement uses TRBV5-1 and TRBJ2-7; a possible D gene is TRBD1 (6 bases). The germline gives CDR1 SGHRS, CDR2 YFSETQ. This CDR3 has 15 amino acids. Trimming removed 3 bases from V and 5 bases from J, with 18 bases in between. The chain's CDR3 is CASSSDRNGRDEQYF. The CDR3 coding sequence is TGCGCCAGCAGCTCGGACAGAAACGGTCGAGACGAGCAGTACTTC.

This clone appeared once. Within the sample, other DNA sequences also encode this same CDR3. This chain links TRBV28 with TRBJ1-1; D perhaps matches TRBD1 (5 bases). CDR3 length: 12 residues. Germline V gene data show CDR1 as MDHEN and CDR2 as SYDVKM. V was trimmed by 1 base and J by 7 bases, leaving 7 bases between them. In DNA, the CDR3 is TGTGCCAGCAGTTTATCAGGGAGTGAAGCTTTCTTT. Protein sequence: CASSLSGSEAFF.

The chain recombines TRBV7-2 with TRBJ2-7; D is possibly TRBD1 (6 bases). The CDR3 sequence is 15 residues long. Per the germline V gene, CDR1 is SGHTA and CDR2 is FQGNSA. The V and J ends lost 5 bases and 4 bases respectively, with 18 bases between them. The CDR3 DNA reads TGTGCCAGCAGCCGAGACAGGTCCCTCGGGTACGAGCAGTACTTC. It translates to CASSRDRSLGYEQYF.

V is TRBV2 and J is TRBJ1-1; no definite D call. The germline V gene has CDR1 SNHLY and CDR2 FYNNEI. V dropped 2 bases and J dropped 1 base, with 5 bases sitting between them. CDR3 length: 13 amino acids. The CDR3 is CASSERQNTEAFF. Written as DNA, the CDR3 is TGTGCCAGCAGTGAAAGACAGAACACTGAAGCTTTCTTT. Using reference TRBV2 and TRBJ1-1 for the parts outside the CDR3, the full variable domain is EPEVTQTPSHQVTQMGQEVILRCVPISNHLYFYWYRQILGQKVEFLVSFYNNEISEKSEIFDDQFSVERPDGSNFTLKIRSTKLEDSAMYFCASSERQNTEAFFGQGTRLTVV.